This T cell receptor (beta chain) was sequenced in a study of beta chain features in type 1 diabetes. Study background: What patients shared with healthy donors was a similar profile of age, gender and cell yields.

Donors underwent one heparinised blood draw, around 100 mL on average. TCRB transcripts that were expressed got sequenced, as all of the isolated RNA had been reverse transcribed. Here immunoSEQ multiplex PCR was the method, and the copy in TCRdb shows in-frame clones only, minus some. The table shows about 250,000 clones, with approximately 10% occurring only once. Germline CDR1 and CDR2: ENHRY and SYGVKD. Germline trimming cut 2 bases from V and 8 bases from J; bases unmatched to any gene: 0. The CDR3 extends over 13 amino acids. Of note for this clone: Its specificity is not known.

Findings and caveats of the study: Type 1 diabetes patients had moderately but significantly shorter TCRB CDR3s in all four CD4+ subsets.

This chain connects TRBV10-3 to TRBJ1-6; TRBD1 matches 7 bases. The receptor was derived from a man aged 25 to 45 with type 1 diabetes. Sequences were obtained from naive CD4+ T cells from blood. The CDR3 nucleotides read TGTGCCATCAGTGAGGACAGGGATTCACCCCTCCACTTT. It is translated as CAISEDRDSPLHF.